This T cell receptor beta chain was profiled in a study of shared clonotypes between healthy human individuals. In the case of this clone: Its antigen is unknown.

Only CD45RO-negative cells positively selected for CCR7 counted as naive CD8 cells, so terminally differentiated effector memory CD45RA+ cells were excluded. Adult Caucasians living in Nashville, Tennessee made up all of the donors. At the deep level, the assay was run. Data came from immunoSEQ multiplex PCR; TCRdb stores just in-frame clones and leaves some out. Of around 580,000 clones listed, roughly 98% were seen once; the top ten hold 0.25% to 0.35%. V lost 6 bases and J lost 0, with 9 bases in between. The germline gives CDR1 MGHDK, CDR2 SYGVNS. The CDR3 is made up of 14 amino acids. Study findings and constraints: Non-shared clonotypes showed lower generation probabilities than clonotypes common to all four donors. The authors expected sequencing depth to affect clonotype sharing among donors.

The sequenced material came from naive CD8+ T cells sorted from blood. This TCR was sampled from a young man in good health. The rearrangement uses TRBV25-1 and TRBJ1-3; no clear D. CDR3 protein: CASREVGSGNTIYF. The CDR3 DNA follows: TGTGCCAGCAGGGAGGTGGGCTCTGGAAACACCATATATTTT. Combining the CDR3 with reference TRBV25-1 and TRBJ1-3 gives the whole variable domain EADIYQTPRYLVIGTGKKITLECSQTMGHDKMYWYQQDPGMELHLIHYSYGVNSTEKGDLSSESTVSRIRTEHFPLTLESARPSHTSQYLCASREVGSGNTIYFGEGSWLTVV.